This T cell receptor (beta chain) comes out of a study of tumor-infiltrating lymphocytes in primary liver carcinoma. Making TCR beta cDNA involved around 500 ng total RNA and a constant-region primer. For TCR beta, libraries were produced by three nested multiplex PCR rounds using slightly modified ARM-PCR. TRBV1-TRBV30 forward primers and a C-beta reverse primer were used in the first two PCR rounds, which each ran for about 10 cycles. Using its own MiXCR run on the multiplex PCR reads, TCRdb lists one record per CDR3 protein. The sample holds some 190,000 distinct CDR3 sequences, less than 65% seen once. Researchers drew blood RNA from unsorted whole blood and extracted germline DNA as well. CDR3 length: 16 residues. Germline V gene sequence: CDR1 MGHRA, CDR2 YSYEKL. V was shortened by 0 bases and J by 1 base, with 11 bases between the two germline ends.

V is TRBV4-1 and J is TRBJ2-3; D is unclear. Sample: peripheral blood. The sequence was collected from a man aged 35-49 years with primary liver carcinoma and hepatitis B virus infection. The CDR3 region is CASSQDLALGTDTQYF. In DNA, the CDR3 is TGCGCCAGCAGCCAAGATCTGGCCCTTGGCACAGATACGCAGTATTTT.